The 30 T cell receptor beta chains reported below all come from one sample, sequenced in a study of control samples from healthy donors and cancer patients. Data came from immunoSEQ multiplex PCR; TCRdb stores just in-frame clones and leaves some out. The table includes 90,000 to 100,000 clones, around three quarters detected once. The sample comprised blood. The source is a young woman in good health.

This clone was observed a few times. CDR3 loop: CASRVPWGRTNTGELFF. CDR3 nucleotides: TGTGCCAGTAGAGTCCCCTGGGGGCGGACAAACACCGGGGAGCTGTTTTTT. V and J are TRBV19 and TRBJ2-2; possible D gene TRBD1, 6 bases. V lost 6 bases to trimming and J lost 2 bases, with 19 bases between them. Germline V gene data show CDR1 as LNHDA and CDR2 as SQIVND (reference sequence). The CDR3 runs to 17 residues.

The rearrangement joins TRBV2 to TRBJ1-6; TRBD1 is a possible D gene (5 bases). The CDR3 runs to 13 residues. Germline V gene data show CDR1 as SNHLY and CDR2 as FYNNEI. Trimming left V 8 bases short and J 4 bases short, with 9 bases between. In DNA, the CDR3 is TGTGCCAGCGCCGGGACTTATAATTCACCCCTCCACTTT. Residues: CASAGTYNSPLHF.

V is TRBV19 and J is TRBJ1-1, with 9 bases identical to TRBD1. Germline V gives CDR1 LNHDA, CDR2 SQIVND (reference sequence). V dropped 2 bases and J dropped 5; count of bases not matched to a gene: 6. The length of the CDR3 is 15 residues. The CDR3, as DNA: TGTGCCAGTAGTATACCGGGACAGGGTCTAACTGAAGCTTTCTTT. Residues: CASSIPGQGLTEAFF.

This chain joins TRBV3-1 (or the pseudogene TRBV3-2) and TRBJ1-3; the D is unclear. The CDR3 is 15 amino acids. V dropped 4 bases and J dropped 0 bases, with 10 bases sitting between them. From germline, CDR1 is LGHDT and CDR2 YNNKEL (reference sequence). The CDR3 nucleotides read TGTGCCAGCAGCCTCCAGGCACTCTCTGGAAACACCATATATTTT. It specifies CASSLQALSGNTIYF.

The chain uses TRBV2 and TRBJ1-1, with 10 positions matching TRBD1. Trimming cost V 5 bases and J 0 bases; bases outside gene matches: 3. From germline, CDR1 is SNHLY and CDR2 FYNNEI. The CDR3 contains 15 residues. The CDR3 sequence: CASSSGTGVNTEAFF. For the CDR3, the DNA is TGTGCCAGCAGTTCCGGGACAGGGGTGAACACTGAAGCTTTCTTT. Supplemented by reference TRBV2 and TRBJ1-1, the full variable domain reads EPEVTQTPSHQVTQMGQEVILRCVPISNHLYFYWYRQILGQKVEFLVSFYNNEISEKSEIFDDQFSVERPDGSNFTLKIRSTKLEDSAMYFCASSSGTGVNTEAFFGQGTRLTVV.

In its sample, this clone was seen a few times. The chain carries TRBV29-1 and TRBJ1-1; D is undetermined. The CDR3 is made up of 12 amino acids. Deletions cut 4 bases from V and 1 base from J, with 7 bases between. Germline V gene lookup returns CDR1 SQVTM and CDR2 ANQGSEA. For the CDR3, the DNA is TGCAGCGTTGGGAAGGGGAACACTGAAGCTTTCTTT. Amino acids: CSVGKGNTEAFF.

J is TRBJ2-6 and V is TRBV6-5, with 8 positions matching TRBD1. This CDR3 is 15 amino acids long. V was pared by 6 bases and J by 0 bases, with 1 base of the junction left unmatched. Germline V gene lookup returns CDR1 MNHEY and CDR2 SVGAGI. The CDR3, as DNA: TGTGCCAGCAGGCAGGGGGCCTCTGGGGCCAACGTCCTGACTTTC. As protein: CASRQGASGANVLTF.

This chain's CDR3 is CASSPPLAGATYEQYF. CDR3 DNA sequence: TGTGCCAGCAGCCCTCCCCTAGCGGGGGCGACCTACGAGCAGTACTTC. The J gene is TRBJ2-7, the V gene TRBV7-9, with 10 bases matching TRBD2. The germline gives CDR1 SEHNR, CDR2 FQNEAQ (reference sequence). J was trimmed by 2 bases and V by 5 bases; bases with no gene match: 9. The CDR3 extends over 16 amino acids.

V and J are TRBV2 and TRBJ2-1, with D hard to call. The CDR3 has 16 residues. Germline V gene sequence: CDR1 SNHLY, CDR2 FYNNEI. V gave up 6 bases and J gave up 0 bases, with 15 bases separating them. The CDR3, as DNA: TGTGCCAGCAGAAGCCTCGACCCGAGCTCCTACAATGAGCAGTTCTTC. Residues: CASRSLDPSSYNEQFF.

V is TRBV19 and J is TRBJ1-1; D gene unclear. Trimming removed 3 bases at V and 7 bases at J, with 9 bases between. Germline V gene data show CDR1 as LNHDA and CDR2 as SQIVND (reference sequence). This CDR3 comprises 12 residues. CDR3 amino acids: CASSMSYSEAFF. In DNA, the CDR3 is TGTGCCAGTAGTATGTCCTACAGTGAAGCTTTCTTT.

The chain employs TRBV6-6 and TRBJ2-1; 7 bases line up with TRBD1. The V segment lost 6 bases and the J segment 8 bases; nucleotides outside the gene matches: 4. In germline, CDR1 is MNHNY, CDR2 SVGAGI (reference sequence). This CDR3 has 12 amino acids. The CDR3 protein is CASSITGDEQFF. In DNA, the CDR3 is TGTGCCAGCAGCATCACAGGGGATGAGCAGTTCTTC.

This clone was picked up one time. The chain uses TRBV11-2 and TRBJ2-3; D is perhaps TRBD2 (6 bases). The CDR3 sequence is 16 residues long. Trimming took 5 bases from V and 5 from J, leaving 20 bases between them. Germline V gene data show CDR1 as SGHAT and CDR2 as FQNNGV. In DNA, the CDR3 is TGTGCCAGCAGCATTTTGACTAGGCAGTTGAGAGATACGCAGTATTTT. Translation gives CASSILTRQLRDTQYF.

V is TRBV7-5 and J is TRBJ2-2; the table's D call, TRBD1, was not checked against the DNA. TRBV7-5 constitutes a pseudogene. The CDR3 is 15 amino acids. The CDR3, as DNA: TGTGCCAGAAGCGGACAGGGGGCGAACACCGGGGAGCTGTTTTTT. Its protein is CARSGQGANTGELFF.

This clone was counted once. Here the CDR3 DNA reads TGCAGCGTCACAGGGGGAAGCTCCTACAATGAGCAGTTCTTC. Its translation: CSVTGGSSYNEQFF. V gene TRBV29-1 combines with J gene TRBJ2-1; TRBD1 matches at 8 bases. CDR1 is SQVTM, CDR2 ANQGSEA, per germline. The CDR3 totals 14 residues. J lost 0 bases, V lost 6 bases, and 4 bases had no gene match.

The chain combines TRBV19 with TRBJ2-7; D remains unclear. The germline V gene has CDR1 LNHDA and CDR2 SQIVND (reference sequence). The CDR3 is 11 amino acids. V was pared by 8 bases and J by 2 bases, with 7 bases between. As DNA, the CDR3 is TGTGCCAGTGCCCCCGCCTACGAGCAGTACTTC. Protein sequence: CASAPAYEQYF.

The chain employs TRBV3-1 (or the pseudogene TRBV3-2) and TRBJ1-5; 7 nucleotides align to TRBD1. Germline V gives CDR1 LGHDT, CDR2 YNNKEL (reference sequence). Unmatched junction bases numbered 7, after V lost 0 bases and J lost 5 bases. This CDR3 comprises 16 residues. The CDR3 nucleotides are TGTGCCAGCAGCCAAGATTCCGGACAGGCAGATCAGCCCCAGCATTTT. It encodes CASSQDSGQADQPQHF.

This clone showed up just once. The V call is TRBV27, the J call TRBJ1-6; D unclear. Germline-derived CDR1 and CDR2 are MNHEY and SMNVEV (reference sequence). This CDR3 spans 14 amino acids. The V end was cut by 8 bases, the J end by 0 bases, with 8 bases between. DNA of the CDR3: TGTGCCAGCCGGAGTAGCTCCTATAATTCACCCCTCCACTTT. It encodes CASRSSSYNSPLHF.

The chain carries TRBV19 and TRBJ2-7, with a tentative D call TRBD1 (6 bases). The CDR3 length is 13 residues. V was clipped by 0 bases and J by 6 bases, with 9 bases between them. Germline CDR1 and CDR2: LNHDA and SQIVND (reference sequence). CDR3 residues: CASSIERGSEQYF. The CDR3 DNA reads TGTGCCAGTAGTATAGAGAGGGGGAGCGAGCAGTACTTC. Full variable domain (outside the CDR3, taken from reference TRBV19 and TRBJ2-7): DGGITQSPKYLFRKEGQNVTLSCEQNLNHDAMYWYRQDPGQGLRLIYYSQIVNDFQKGDIAEGYSVSREKKESFPLTVTSAQKNPTAFYLCASSIERGSEQYFGPGTRLTVT.

The chain is built from TRBV7-2 and TRBJ1-2; no clear D. The V and J ends lost 3 bases and 2 bases respectively, with 10 bases between them. CDR3 size: 14 residues. Germline CDR1 is SGHTA and CDR2 is FQGNSA. CDR3 sequence: CASSFGLSNYGYTF. For the CDR3, the DNA is TGTGCCAGCAGCTTTGGTCTATCAAACTATGGCTACACCTTC.

This clone was found a few times. The V and J genes are TRBV2 and TRBJ1-6; the D gene is possibly TRBD1 (5 bases). CDR3 size: 17 residues. Trimming removed 2 bases at V and 13 bases at J, with 24 bases between. Germline V gives CDR1 SNHLY, CDR2 FYNNEI. Here the CDR3 reads CASSEIRARKGWDPLHF. In nucleotides, the CDR3 is TGTGCCAGCAGTGAAATAAGGGCCAGAAAGGGGTGGGATCCCCTCCACTTT.

The CDR3 bases are TGTGCCATCAGTCACACAGGGTCCACTGAAGCTTTCTTT. Residues: CAISHTGSTEAFF. This chain connects TRBV10-3 to TRBJ1-1, with D maybe TRBD1 (6 bases). This CDR3 is built from 13 residues. Germline values: CDR1 ENHRY, CDR2 SYGVKD. Trimming removed 5 bases at V and 4 bases at J, with 11 bases between.

This chain's CDR3 is CASSMRGGRETQYF. The CDR3 DNA is TGTGCCAGTAGTATGCGGGGGGGAAGAGAGACCCAGTACTTC. The V and J genes are TRBV19 and TRBJ2-5; 9 nucleotides agree with TRBD2. The CDR3 covers 14 residues. Germline-derived CDR1 and CDR2 are LNHDA and SQIVND (reference sequence). The ends lost 3 bases at V and 4 bases at J; junction bases unmatched: 3.

V usage is TRBV19 and J usage is TRBJ1-2, with TRBD1 as a possible D gene (5 bases). Germline V CDR1 and CDR2: LNHDA, SQIVND (reference sequence). The CDR3 runs 13 residues. The V end lost 4 bases, the J end lost 3 bases, and 9 bases lay between the germline ends. This chain's CDR3 is CASSTQGYYGYTF. The CDR3 region has the DNA TGTGCCAGTAGTACGCAGGGCTACTATGGCTACACCTTC.

This chain joins TRBV19 and TRBJ2-5, with 13 positions matching TRBD2. Trimming cost V 3 bases and J 3 bases; bases outside gene matches: 4. This CDR3 contains 16 residues. Germline CDR1 LNHDA, CDR2 SQIVND (reference sequence). The CDR3 DNA reads as TGTGCCAGTAGTATGATGGGACTAGCGGGGAAAGAGACCCAGTACTTC. It translates to CASSMMGLAGKETQYF. Drawing the rest from reference TRBV19 and TRBJ2-5, the complete variable domain is DGGITQSPKYLFRKEGQNVTLSCEQNLNHDAMYWYRQDPGQGLRLIYYSQIVNDFQKGDIAEGYSVSREKKESFPLTVTSAQKNPTAFYLCASSMMGLAGKETQYFGPGTRLLVL.

The rearrangement links TRBV9 to TRBJ2-5; either TRBD1 or TRBD2 may supply D (5 bases each). Trimming took 3 bases from V and 5 from J, leaving 17 bases between them. This CDR3 spans 15 amino acids. Germline lookup yields CDR1 SGDLS and CDR2 YYNGEE. In DNA, the CDR3 is TGTGCCAGCAGCGCCTCGGGGCTCCCTCCGGAGACCCAGTACTTC. It specifies CASSASGLPPETQYF.

The J gene is TRBJ1-1, the V gene TRBV7-2; a possible D gene is TRBD1 (6 bases). Deletions cut 2 bases from V and 0 bases from J, with 13 bases between. In germline, CDR1 is SGHTA, CDR2 FQGNSA. The CDR3 totals 16 residues. The CDR3 loop reads CASSLNGGRMNTEAFF. DNA for the CDR3: TGTGCCAGCAGCTTAAATGGGGGCCGGATGAACACTGAAGCTTTCTTT.

The chain carries TRBV6-2 or TRBV6-3 and TRBJ2-1; the D is unclear. CDR1 is MNHEY and CDR2 is SVGEGT in the germline V gene. The CDR3 has 13 residues. V was pared by 2 bases and J by 10 bases, with 12 bases between. The CDR3 DNA sequence: TGTGCCAGCAGTTACGATCTGGGAAGCGAGCAGTTCTTC. Translation: CASSYDLGSEQFF.

A note on this clone: Other DNA sequences in the same sample also yield this CDR3. V usage is TRBV5-1 and J usage is TRBJ2-3; the D is unclear. Germline CDR1 SGHRS, CDR2 YFSETQ. V lost 0 bases and J 1 base, leaving 6 bases between the germline ends. This CDR3 has 14 amino acids. The CDR3 DNA reads as TGCGCCAGCAGCTTGGCGTGGGGCACAGATACGCAGTATTTT. Its translation: CASSLAWGTDTQYF.

The V call is TRBV5-4, the J call TRBJ1-2; 7 bases fit TRBD1. The germline gives CDR1 SGHNT, CDR2 YYREEE (reference sequence). The J segment lost 6 bases and the V segment lost 3 bases, leaving 8 bases of the junction unmatched. The CDR3 runs to 14 residues. CDR3 loop: CASSSRQGRDGYTF. In DNA, the CDR3 is TGTGCCAGCAGCTCCCGACAGGGAAGGGATGGCTACACCTTC.

The chain uses TRBV29-1 and TRBJ1-2; the match to TRBD1 covers 10 bases. V lost 7 bases to trimming and J lost 8 bases; unmatched junction nucleotides: 10. The CDR3 has 13 amino acids. Germline values: CDR1 SQVTM, CDR2 ANQGSEA. CDR3 region: CSGSGQGSSGYTF. The CDR3 nucleotides are TGCAGCGGATCGGGACAGGGGAGCAGCGGCTACACCTTC.